This T cell receptor beta chain was captured by sequencing in a study of T-cell reconstitution after alpha-beta-depleted transplantation in children (dated by TCRdb to 2016 to 2017). For the wider study: The study quantitatively tracked T-cell immune reconstitution after TCRalphabeta/CD19-depleted allogeneic hematopoietic cell transplantation in children using TCR repertoire profiling. Study-wide conclusions, independent of this receptor: The high TCRbeta diversity at day 60 in some patients was ascribed to recipient T cells and intrathymic progenitors that had survived conditioning. About two months after transplant, the apparently early recovery of alphabetaT-cell counts reportedly depended on just several hundred clones that had expanded rapidly and came from non-depleted graft cells. Over subsequent months, a decline in hyperexpanded clone frequencies was noted, and after one year, T-cell counts and TCRbeta diversity were mostly ascribed to newly produced T cells.

Receptor libraries were prepared by PCR. Sequencer: Illumina HiSeq 2500. TCR library preparation used molecular barcoding, with unique molecular identifiers applied to normalize quantification of the TCRbeta repertoire. Using fastp at Q25 and MiXCR, TCRdb reprocessed the public reads and kept productive beta chains. Merged by CDR3 protein, the rows form single entries marked with the most common genes and DNA. This sample holds some 830,000 distinct CDR3 sequences; 15% to 20% were observed only once. The ten largest clones add up to approximately 5% of the sample. This clonotype showed up many times. There is no known antigen for this receptor. No base-level quality is on record; no much larger clone is a single base apart. The treatment or condition label here, explained by the study, means: allogeneic hematopoietic cell transplantation with graft depleted of TCRalphabeta T cells and CD19 B cells. TCRalphabeta/CD19-depleted allogeneic hematopoietic cell grafts were given to the transplant recipients, all of whom were children.

The sample was PBMCs, mostly from graft donor cells, taken 360 days after TCRalphabeta/CD19-depleted stem cell transplant. This TCR was recovered from a male patient between 5 and 17 years old who had a stem cell transplant for acute lymphoblastic leukemia, so the T cells may come from the graft donor.

In nucleotide form, the sequence is TGCAGCTACGCGTTGGGGGTTGGGAACATTCAGTACTTC. Its translation reads: CSYALGVGNIQYF. This chain is built from TRBV29-1 and TRBJ2-4; the D segment may tentatively be TRBD1 or TRBD2, each giving 5 matched bases. The CDR3 starts with the cysteine, ends with the phenylalanine, and has 13 residues. Only the CDR3 region is kept as DNA, spanning 39 bases read in frame from base 1. The trim is 8 bases for V and 7 bases for J, with a gap of 18 bases between the germline ends. The germline V gene specifies SQVTM as CDR1 and ANQGSEA as CDR2.